This T cell receptor beta chain is from a study of shared clonotypes between healthy human individuals. Study-wide points: Having only a few donors restricted how much genetic and exposure-history diversity was captured.

As concerns this clone: The antigen is unknown.

There were only Caucasian adults among the donors, and all lived in Nashville, Tennessee. The study ran the assay at deep level. Sequencing used immunoSEQ multiplex PCR; TCRdb keeps in-frame clones, though not all of them. The sample contains approximately 2.1 million clones, just over 90% of which appear only once. Germline CDR1 reads MNHEY; CDR2 reads SMNVEV (reference sequence). Trimming took 5 bases from V and 0 from J; bases not matched to a gene: 7. The CDR3 is 16 amino acids. V usage is TRBV27 and J usage is TRBJ1-5, with TRBD1 identical over 7 bases. This TCR came from a man between 18 and 29 years old in good health. Some clones in this sample may be carry-over from other donors' samples. The material sequenced was naive CD4+ T cells from PBMCs. This sample's subset: CD45RA+ positively selected. CDR3 nucleotide sequence: TGTGCCAGCAGTGGTACAGGGGCATATAGCAATCAGCCCCAGCATTTT. Its translation is CASSGTGAYSNQPQHF.